The entry below gives a single T cell receptor (beta chain) sequence along with its context. Its antigen remains unidentified. The data belong to a study of CXCR3-negative and CXCR3-positive naive CD8 T cells. Study-level points and caveats: TRB CDR3s were more hydrophobic in CXCR3-positive than in CXCR3-negative naive cells.

CDR3 length: 15 amino acids. In germline, CDR1 is SEHNR, CDR2 FQNEAQ (reference sequence). Libraries were UMI-labeled 5' RACE TRB cDNA. TCRdb derives one entry per CDR3 protein from the 5' RACE reads, leaving out DNA. The sample includes roughly 120,000 distinct CDR3 sequences. V usage is TRBV7-9 and J usage is TRBJ2-5; TCRdb calls TRBD2, which cannot be checked without DNA. The source is a human donor in good health. Some clones in this sample may be carry-over from other donors' samples. The specimen sequenced was naive CXCR3+ CD8+ T cells from blood. Regarding subset: CD45RO-CCR7+CD27+CD95- naive CD8+ T cells expressing CXCR3 (TNR3+). The CDR3 sequence is CASSLIREGRETQYF.